This T cell receptor beta chain was sequenced in a study of spatial heterogeneity in lung cancer. Study details: Each time, sequencing found more beta-chain sequences than alpha-chain sequences.

This clonotype is termed medium-sized. Its antigen is not known. General observations from the study: Circulating ubiquitous expanded tumor TCRs were observed more frequently at resection than at follow-up.

Time point in this sample: sample taken at primary tumor resection. Unsorted samples of tumor, nontumor lung or frozen PBMC had their whole RNA sequenced. Looked up from germline, CDR1 is SQVTM and CDR2 is ANQGSEA. The germline V and J ends were trimmed by 3 bases and 3 bases, with 13 bases remaining between them. The CDR3 spans 14 residues. TCRdb recomputed calls from the 5' RACE reads with MiXCR, one row per CDR3 protein. Of tens of thousands of distinct CDR3 sequences in the sample, 4.5% to 6% were seen once. The receptor comes from a male donor with early-stage non-small cell lung cancer. The sample was PBMCs, taken at surgery. V and J are TRBV29-1 and TRBJ2-3, with D unresolved. CDR3 amino acids: CSVDLPQGTDTQYF. The CDR3 DNA is TGCAGCGTTGATTTACCCCAAGGGACAGATACGCAGTATTTT.